This T cell receptor beta chain was observed in a study of blood T cell repertoires in COVID-19. Repertoires were generated with immunoSEQ multiplex PCR, while TCRdb's copy carries only in-frame clones and drops some. The sample records about 300,000 clones, just over 85% being singletons. The germline V gene has CDR1 LNHDA and CDR2 SQIVND (reference sequence). V was pared by 10 bases and J by 2 bases, with 9 bases between. This CDR3 has 12 amino acids. Specimen: PBMCs or T cells enriched from blood (not recorded which). The J gene is TRBJ1-3, the V gene TRBV19; the D is unclear. The TCR comes from a man aged 30 to 39 who had recovered from COVID-19. Written as DNA, the CDR3 is TGTGCCACTTCGGCGGCTGGAAACACCATATATTTT. This codes for CATSAAGNTIYF. The complete variable domain, with remaining parts taken from reference TRBV19 and TRBJ1-3, reads DGGITQSPKYLFRKEGQNVTLSCEQNLNHDAMYWYRQDPGQGLRLIYYSQIVNDFQKGDIAEGYSVSREKKESFPLTVTSAQKNPTAFYLCATSAAGNTIYFGEGSWLTVV.